The 29 T cell receptor beta chains below all came from one sample that was sequenced in a study of OX40 agonist ivuxolimab in advanced cancers. Produced via immunoSEQ multiplex PCR; TCRdb's table is partial and in-frame only. The table shows around 69,000 clones, with around 87% occurring only once. The sample in question was CD4+ or CD8+ T cells sorted from blood, obtained in a trial of the OX40 agonist ivuxolimab. Receptors were obtained from an adult with an advanced solid tumor such as melanoma, head and neck, liver or kidney cancer.

The J gene is TRBJ1-1, the V gene TRBV7-2; D remains ambiguous. This CDR3 spans 15 amino acids. Germline V lookup: CDR1 SGHTA, CDR2 FQGNSA. Trimming stripped 1 base from V and 3 bases from J, with 12 bases between. The CDR3 bases are TGTGCCAGCAGCTTAGAGATAGGGCTGGACACTGAAGCTTTCTTT. Translation: CASSLEIGLDTEAFF.

The rearrangement uses TRBV2 and TRBJ2-3; 16 bases agree with TRBD2. The germline V gene has CDR1 SNHLY and CDR2 FYNNEI. The ends lost 5 bases at V and 5 bases at J; junction bases unmatched: 16. The CDR3 is made up of 20 amino acids. In nucleotides, the CDR3 is TGTGCCAGCAGTTACCAATCGGGACTAGCGGGGGGGTTTGGCTTAGATACGCAGTATTTT. It codes for CASSYQSGLAGGFGLDTQYF.

The rearrangement uses TRBV28 and TRBJ2-1; D unclear. The V end was cut by 3 bases, the J end by 6 bases, with 15 bases between. CDR3 length: 15 residues. In germline, CDR1 is MDHEN, CDR2 SYDVKM. CDR3 in amino acids: CASSFRYTPTNEQFF. Written as DNA, the CDR3 is TGTGCCAGCAGTTTTCGGTATACACCGACCAATGAGCAGTTCTTC.

The chain is built from TRBV7-9 and TRBJ2-5; 12 bases agree with TRBD2. The CDR3 has 16 amino acids. The junction had 3 bases not matched to a gene; V was cut back by 4 bases and J by 0 bases. The germline gives CDR1 SEHNR, CDR2 FQNEAQ (reference sequence). The DNA of the CDR3 is TGTGCCAGCAGCTCGGGACTAGCGGGTTACCAAGAGACCCAGTACTTC. It is translated as CASSSGLAGYQETQYF.

The V call is TRBV28, the J call TRBJ1-5; TRBD1 is a possible D gene (6 bases). CDR3 size: 16 residues. Between the trimmed V and J ends, which lost 8 bases and 4 bases, there was a span of 21 bases. CDR1 is MDHEN and CDR2 is SYDVKM in the germline V gene. CDR3 in DNA: TGTGCCAGCGGTTCGTCGTGGGAGGGGGGTAATCAGCCCCAGCATTTT. Its translation is CASGSSWEGGNQPQHF.

The gene calls are TRBV11-2 and TRBJ1-1; D is unresolved. This CDR3 comprises 14 residues. With 3 bases removed from V and 2 bases from J, the gap between germline ends came to 10 bases. The V gene's germline CDR1 is SGHAT and CDR2 FQNNGV. The CDR3 sequence: CASSFLDGNTEAFF. As DNA, the CDR3 is TGTGCCAGCAGCTTCTTGGACGGAAACACTGAAGCTTTCTTT.

The CDR3 region is CASRGDRVTGELFF. Written as DNA, the CDR3 is TGTGCCAGCAGAGGGGACAGGGTTACCGGGGAGCTGTTTTTT. The chain recombines TRBV2 with TRBJ2-2; 9 positions match TRBD1. V shed 6 bases, J shed 5 bases, and the junction held 4 bases outside the gene matches. Germline assignment: CDR1 SNHLY and CDR2 FYNNEI. This CDR3 region has 14 residues.

This clone was observed once. The V call is TRBV18, the J call TRBJ1-4; possible D gene TRBD1, 5 bases. The CDR3 consists of 15 residues. With 1 base removed from V and 0 bases from J, the gap between germline ends came to 6 bases. Per the germline V gene, CDR1 is KGHSH and CDR2 is LQKENI. The CDR3 nucleotides read TGTGCCAGCTCACCACAGGGGCCAACTAATGAAAAACTGTTTTTT. As protein: CASSPQGPTNEKLFF.

This chain uses TRBV2 with TRBJ2-7; possibly TRBD1 for D (5 bases). V was clipped by 2 bases and J by 12 bases, with 11 bases between them. Looked up from germline, CDR1 is SNHLY and CDR2 is FYNNEI. This CDR3 is built from 11 residues. DNA of the CDR3: TGTGCCAGCAGTGAACTCCAGGGTCCGTACGTC. This codes for CASSELQGPYV.

This chain's CDR3 is CASSFGTGIAQETQYF. The CDR3, as DNA: TGTGCCAGCAGCTTTGGGACAGGGATAGCCCAAGAGACCCAGTACTTC. The chain has TRBV7-2 and TRBJ2-5; 9 positions agree with TRBD1. J lost 1 base, V lost 3 bases, and 6 bases had no gene match. Germline loops: CDR1 SGHTA, CDR2 FQGNSA. This CDR3 has 16 amino acids.

This rearrangement joins TRBV7-9 to TRBJ1-6, with TRBD1 matching over 7 bases. The germline CDR1 and CDR2 sequences are SEHNR and FQNEAQ (reference sequence). The CDR3 consists of 16 residues. The trim removed 5 bases at V and 7 bases at J, leaving 11 bases unmatched. The CDR3: CASSAQGVSTNSPLHF. DNA of the CDR3: TGTGCCAGCAGCGCTCAGGGGGTTTCGACGAATTCACCCCTCCACTTT.

The CDR3 protein is CASSPRDRGRKLFF. CDR3 DNA sequence: TGTGCCAGCAGTCCGAGGGACAGGGGGCGAAAACTGTTTTTT. This chain connects TRBV5-6 to TRBJ1-4, with 12 bases lining up with TRBD1. With V trimmed by 5 bases and J by 10 bases, 6 bases remained unmatched. The CDR3 loop spans 14 amino acids. CDR1 is SGHDT, CDR2 YYEEEE, per germline.

This chain joins TRBV28 and TRBJ1-1; D unclear. The CDR3 is made up of 12 amino acids. V gave up 3 bases and J gave up 2 bases, with 4 bases separating them. Germline CDR1 is MDHEN and CDR2 is SYDVKM. CDR3 in amino acids: CASSFRNTEAFF. For the CDR3, the DNA is TGTGCCAGCAGTTTTCGTAACACTGAAGCTTTCTTT. The variable domain in full, with the rest retrieved from reference TRBV28 and TRBJ1-1, is DVKVTQSSRYLVKRTGEKVFLECVQDMDHENMFWYRQDPGLGLRLIYFSYDVKMKEKGDIPEGYSVSREKKERFSLILESASTNQTSMYLCASSFRNTEAFFGQGTRLTVV.

The V call is TRBV19, the J call TRBJ2-5, with TRBD2 matching 7 bases. With V trimmed by 3 bases and J by 5 bases, 6 bases remained unmatched. The CDR3 extends over 14 amino acids. Germline V gene data show CDR1 as LNHDA and CDR2 as SQIVND (reference sequence). The CDR3 DNA follows: TGTGCCAGTAGTATGGGGATCGGGGGGGAGACCCAGTACTTC. It specifies CASSMGIGGETQYF.

The chain links TRBV4-1 to TRBJ2-2; unclear D gene. The germline CDR1 and CDR2 sequences are MGHRA and YSYEKL. CDR3 length: 13 amino acids. Trimming removed 3 bases at V and 6 bases at J, with 8 bases between. The CDR3 DNA reads as TGCGCCAGCAGCCAGGGCCCGGCCGGGGAGCTGTTTTTT. It translates to CASSQGPAGELFF.

This sequence joins TRBV5-1 and TRBJ1-4, with 9 bases lining up with TRBD1. This CDR3 contains 16 residues. After removal of 0 bases from V and 7 bases from J, the junction contained 7 bases not matched to a gene. Germline CDR1 is SGHRS and CDR2 is YFSETQ. CDR3 DNA sequence: TGCGCCAGCAGCTTGGTCTTAGGGACAGGGACTGAAAAACTGTTTTTT. It yields the protein CASSLVLGTGTEKLFF.

The V and J genes are TRBV27 and TRBJ1-1; 7 positions agree with TRBD1. V lost 7 bases to trimming and J lost 1 base; unmatched junction nucleotides: 6. CDR1 and CDR2 (germline): MNHEY, SMNVEV (reference sequence). The CDR3 loop spans 14 amino acids. As DNA, the CDR3 is TGTGCCAGCATCAGAACAGGGGCGAACACTGAAGCTTTCTTT. It is translated as CASIRTGANTEAFF.

This chain connects TRBV7-2 to TRBJ1-2, with 7 bases lining up with TRBD1. The CDR3 totals 13 residues. Trimming cost V 6 bases and J 2 bases; bases outside gene matches: 3. The V gene's germline CDR1 is SGHTA and CDR2 FQGNSA. CDR3 in amino acids: CASSQTGNYGYTF. CDR3 nucleotide sequence: TGTGCCAGCAGTCAGACAGGGAACTATGGCTACACCTTC.

This chain uses TRBV7-8 with TRBJ2-1, with TRBD1 identical over 9 bases. After removal of 5 bases from V and 10 bases from J, the junction contained 3 bases not matched to a gene. The V gene's germline CDR1 is SGHVS and CDR2 FQNEAQ. The CDR3 is 12 amino acids. CDR3 loop: CASSQDRGEQFF. In DNA form, the CDR3 reads TGTGCCAGCAGCCAGGACAGGGGAGAGCAGTTCTTC.

The chain recombines TRBV14 with TRBJ2-5, with TRBD1 as a possible D gene (6 bases). Trimming took off 4 bases at V and 7 bases at J, with 16 bases between the two ends. Looked up from germline, CDR1 is SGHDN and CDR2 is FVKESK. This CDR3 comprises 14 residues. In nucleotides, the CDR3 is TGTGCCAGCAGCCGTACAGGGATTTTCGGGACCCAGTACTTC. It is translated as CASSRTGIFGTQYF.

The chain links TRBV18 to TRBJ2-2; perhaps TRBD2 as D (5 bases). Trimming took 1 base from V and 8 from J, leaving 8 bases between them. Germline V gives CDR1 KGHSH, CDR2 LQKENI. This CDR3 comprises 13 residues. The CDR3: CASSPQRRGELFF. The DNA of the CDR3 is TGTGCCAGCTCACCACAAAGGAGGGGGGAGCTGTTTTTT.

V usage is TRBV30 and J usage is TRBJ2-7; D is uncertain. Germline values: CDR1 GTSNPN, CDR2 SVGIG (reference sequence). The V end lost 5 bases, the J end lost 6 bases, and 17 bases lay between the germline ends. The CDR3 runs 13 residues. CDR3 nucleotide sequence: TGTGCCTGGGCCGGGCCTAAAGGTCGCGAGCAGTACTTC. This translates into CAWAGPKGREQYF.

The rearrangement uses TRBV4-3 and TRBJ2-3; TRBD2 is a possible D gene (6 bases). V dropped 0 bases and J dropped 2 bases, with 15 bases sitting between them. The CDR3 contains 17 residues. The germline V gene has CDR1 LGHNA and CDR2 YSLEER. CDR3 loop: CASSQDPGGSYTDTQYF. The DNA for the CDR3 is TGCGCCAGCAGCCAAGATCCCGGGGGTTCCTACACAGATACGCAGTATTTT.

The V and J genes are TRBV10-3 and TRBJ2-1; no definite D call. This CDR3 has 13 amino acids. V was trimmed by 8 bases and J by 5 bases, leaving 13 bases between them. From germline, CDR1 is ENHRY and CDR2 SYGVKD. The CDR3 sequence is CAIRPGPDNEQFF. CDR3 nucleotide sequence: TGTGCCATCCGACCCGGACCAGACAATGAGCAGTTCTTC.

This clone was recorded only once. The chain employs TRBV10-3 and TRBJ2-5; 8 bases fit TRBD1. The better agreement between TRBJ2-7 and the DNA end casts doubt on the J call. There are 17 residues in the CDR3. Germline CDR1 reads ENHRY; CDR2 reads SYGVKD. The CDR3 reads CAISAGSGQVESYEQYF. CDR3 DNA sequence: TGTGCCATCAGTGCGGGGTCGGGACAGGTTGAATCCTACGAGCAGTACTTC.

The chain recombines TRBV5-1 with TRBJ2-5; D assignment may be TRBD1 or TRBD2 (5 bases each). Trimming removed 0 bases at V and 4 bases at J, with 13 bases between. The CDR3 covers 15 residues. Germline CDR1 reads SGHRS; CDR2 reads YFSETQ. The CDR3 loop reads CASSLGSRGGETQYF. Written as DNA, the CDR3 is TGCGCCAGCAGCTTGGGATCCCGGGGCGGAGAGACCCAGTACTTC.

The V and J genes are TRBV4-3 and TRBJ1-5; no clear D gene. The CDR3 spans 16 residues. Trimming took 1 base from V and 4 from J, leaving 14 bases between them. In germline, CDR1 is LGHNA, CDR2 YSLEER. CDR3 in DNA: TGCGCCAGCAGCCAAGTGTGGAGGACCATAAATCAGCCCCAGCATTTT. This codes for CASSQVWRTINQPQHF.

This clone was counted a single time. The gene calls are TRBV7-9 and TRBJ1-2; TRBD1 matches 11 bases. The J segment lost 3 bases and the V segment lost 4 bases, leaving 4 bases of the junction unmatched. Germline CDR1 SEHNR, CDR2 FQNEAQ (reference sequence). The CDR3 has 15 amino acids. The CDR3 spells CASSSWTGGYYGYTF. CDR3 coding DNA: TGTGCCAGCAGCTCTTGGACAGGGGGCTACTATGGCTACACCTTC.

The chain couples TRBV2 to TRBJ2-3; D is unclear. Germline lookup yields CDR1 SNHLY and CDR2 FYNNEI. The CDR3 length is 13 residues. Trimming left V 0 bases short and J 10 bases short, with 11 bases between. The CDR3 nucleotides are TGTGCCAGCAGTGAAGCGCTTAGGGCAGCGCAGTATTTT. It is translated as CASSEALRAAQYF.